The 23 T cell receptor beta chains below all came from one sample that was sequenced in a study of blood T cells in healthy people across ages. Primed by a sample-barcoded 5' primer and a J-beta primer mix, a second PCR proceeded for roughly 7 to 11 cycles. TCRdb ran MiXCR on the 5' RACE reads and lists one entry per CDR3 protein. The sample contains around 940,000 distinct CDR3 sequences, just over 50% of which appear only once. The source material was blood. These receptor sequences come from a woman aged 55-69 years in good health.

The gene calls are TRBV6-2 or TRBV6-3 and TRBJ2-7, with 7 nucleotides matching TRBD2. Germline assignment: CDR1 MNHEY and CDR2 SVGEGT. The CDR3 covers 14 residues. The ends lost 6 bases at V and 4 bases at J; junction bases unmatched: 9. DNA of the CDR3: TGTGCCAGCAGACCGTACTCGGGGGGATACGAGCAGTACTTC. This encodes CASRPYSGGYEQYF.

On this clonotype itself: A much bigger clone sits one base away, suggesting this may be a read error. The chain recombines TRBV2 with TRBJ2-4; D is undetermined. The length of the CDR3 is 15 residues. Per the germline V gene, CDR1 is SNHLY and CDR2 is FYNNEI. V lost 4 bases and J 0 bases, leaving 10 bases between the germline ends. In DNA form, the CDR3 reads TGTGCCAGCAGTGTCGTCTTACTAGCCAAAAACATTCAGTACTTC. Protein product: CASSVVLLAKNIQYF.

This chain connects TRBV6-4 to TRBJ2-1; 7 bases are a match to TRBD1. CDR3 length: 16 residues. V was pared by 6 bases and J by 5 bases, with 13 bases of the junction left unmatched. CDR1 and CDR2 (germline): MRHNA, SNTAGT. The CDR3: CASSPIHRGQHNEQFF. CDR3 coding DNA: TGTGCCAGCAGCCCGATACACAGGGGTCAGCACAATGAGCAGTTCTTC.

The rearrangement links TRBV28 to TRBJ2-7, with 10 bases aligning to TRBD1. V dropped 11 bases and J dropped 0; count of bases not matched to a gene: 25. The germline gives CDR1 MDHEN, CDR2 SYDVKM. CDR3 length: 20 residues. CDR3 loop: CASEGQGWTGGSWSSYEQYF. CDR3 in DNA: TGTGCCTCTGAGGGACAGGGGTGGACTGGGGGAAGTTGGAGCTCCTACGAGCAGTACTTC.

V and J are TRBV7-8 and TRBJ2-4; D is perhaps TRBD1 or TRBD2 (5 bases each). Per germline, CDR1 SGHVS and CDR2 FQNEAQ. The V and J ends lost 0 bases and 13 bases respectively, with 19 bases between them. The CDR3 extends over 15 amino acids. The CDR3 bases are TGTGCCAGCAGCTTAGCAGGGACCGCGGTGGGAGAGCAGTACTTC. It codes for CASSLAGTAVGEQYF.

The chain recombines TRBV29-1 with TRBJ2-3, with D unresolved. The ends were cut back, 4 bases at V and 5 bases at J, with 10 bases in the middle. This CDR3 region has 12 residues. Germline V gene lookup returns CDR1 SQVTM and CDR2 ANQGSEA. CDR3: CSVGHPLDTQYF. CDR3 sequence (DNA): TGCAGCGTTGGCCATCCGCTAGATACGCAGTATTTT.

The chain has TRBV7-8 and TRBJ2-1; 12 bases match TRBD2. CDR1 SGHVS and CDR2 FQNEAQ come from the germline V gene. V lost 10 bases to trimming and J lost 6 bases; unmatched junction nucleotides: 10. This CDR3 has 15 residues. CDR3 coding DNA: TGTGCCACTCTTTTCGGACTAGCGGGGAGCAATGAGCAGTTCTTC. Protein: CATLFGLAGSNEQFF.

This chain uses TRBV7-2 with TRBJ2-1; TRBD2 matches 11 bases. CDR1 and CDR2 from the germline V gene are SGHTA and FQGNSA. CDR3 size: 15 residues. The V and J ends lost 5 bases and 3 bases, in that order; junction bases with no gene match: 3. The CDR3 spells CASSHSGRVYNEQFF. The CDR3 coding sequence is TGTGCCAGCAGCCATAGCGGGAGGGTCTACAATGAGCAGTTCTTC. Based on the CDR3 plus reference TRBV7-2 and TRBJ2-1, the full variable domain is GAGVSQSPSNKVTEKGKDVELRCDPISGHTALYWYRQSLGQGLEFLIYFQGNSAPDKSGLPSDRFSAERTGGSVSTLTIQRTQQEDSAVYLCASSHSGRVYNEQFFGPGTRLTVL.

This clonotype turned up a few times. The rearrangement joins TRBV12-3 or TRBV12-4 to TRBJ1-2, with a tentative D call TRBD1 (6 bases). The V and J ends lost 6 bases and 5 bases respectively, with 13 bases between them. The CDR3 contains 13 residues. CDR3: CASSPGVFYGYTF. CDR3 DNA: TGTGCCAGCAGCCCAGGGGTATTTTATGGCTACACCTTC.

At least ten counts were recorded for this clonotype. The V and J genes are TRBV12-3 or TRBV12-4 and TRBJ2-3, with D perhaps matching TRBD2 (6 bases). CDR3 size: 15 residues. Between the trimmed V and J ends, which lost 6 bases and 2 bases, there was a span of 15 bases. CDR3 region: CASRSIRDFTDTQYF. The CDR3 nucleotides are TGTGCCAGCAGGTCTATTCGGGACTTCACAGATACGCAGTATTTT.

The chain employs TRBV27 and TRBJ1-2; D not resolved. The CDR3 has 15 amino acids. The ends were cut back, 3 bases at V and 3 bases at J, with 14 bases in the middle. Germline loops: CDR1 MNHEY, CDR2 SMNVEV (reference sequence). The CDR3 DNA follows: TGTGCCAGCAGTTTCAAGGCAGCCTCTCACTATGGCTACACCTTC. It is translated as CASSFKAASHYGYTF.

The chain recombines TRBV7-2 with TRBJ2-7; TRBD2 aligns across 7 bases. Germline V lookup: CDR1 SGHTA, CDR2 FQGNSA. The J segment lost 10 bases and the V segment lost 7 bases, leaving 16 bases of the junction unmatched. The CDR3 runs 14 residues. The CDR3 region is CASTAAGLGEAQYF. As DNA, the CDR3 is TGTGCCAGCACCGCAGCGGGATTGGGGGAGGCCCAGTACTTC.

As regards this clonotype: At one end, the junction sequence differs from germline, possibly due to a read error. The CDR3 reads CAGSSGQVTYEQYF. The CDR3 bases are TGTGCCGGCAGCTCAGGACAGGTAACCTACGAGCAGTACTTC. This rearrangement joins TRBV5-6 to TRBJ2-7, with 7 bases that match TRBD1. The CDR3 covers 14 residues. Looked up from germline, CDR1 is SGHDT and CDR2 is YYEEEE.

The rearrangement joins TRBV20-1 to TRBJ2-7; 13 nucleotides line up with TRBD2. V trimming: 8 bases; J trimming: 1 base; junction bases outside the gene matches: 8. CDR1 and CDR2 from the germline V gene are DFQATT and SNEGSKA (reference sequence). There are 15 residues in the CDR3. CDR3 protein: CSTSGLAGVSYEQYF. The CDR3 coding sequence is TGCAGTACTTCTGGACTAGCGGGAGTGTCCTACGAGCAGTACTTC.

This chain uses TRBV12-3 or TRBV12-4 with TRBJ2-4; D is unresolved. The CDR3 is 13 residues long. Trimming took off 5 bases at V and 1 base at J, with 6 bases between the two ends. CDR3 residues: CASSKGAKNIQYF. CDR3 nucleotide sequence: TGTGCCAGCAGTAAGGGCGCCAAAAACATTCAGTACTTC.

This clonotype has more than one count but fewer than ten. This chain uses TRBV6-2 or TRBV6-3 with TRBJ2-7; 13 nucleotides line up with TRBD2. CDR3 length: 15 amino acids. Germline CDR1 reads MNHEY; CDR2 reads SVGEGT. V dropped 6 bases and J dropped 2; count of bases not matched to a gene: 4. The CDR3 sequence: CASRILAGGAYEQYF. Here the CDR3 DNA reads TGTGCCAGCAGAATACTAGCGGGAGGGGCCTACGAGCAGTACTTC.

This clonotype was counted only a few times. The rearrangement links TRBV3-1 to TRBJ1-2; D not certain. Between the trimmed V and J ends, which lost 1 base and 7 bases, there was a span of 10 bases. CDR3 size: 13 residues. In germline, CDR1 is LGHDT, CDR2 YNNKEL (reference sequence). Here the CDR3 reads CASSQGAGSGYTF. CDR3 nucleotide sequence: TGTGCCAGCAGCCAAGGGGCCGGTAGTGGCTACACCTTC.

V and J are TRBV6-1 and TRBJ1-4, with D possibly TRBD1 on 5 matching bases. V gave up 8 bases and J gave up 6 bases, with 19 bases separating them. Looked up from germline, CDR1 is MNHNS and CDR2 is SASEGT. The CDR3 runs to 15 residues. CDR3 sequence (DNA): TGTGCCAGCGTCCCGGGGAAAACCAGGGATGAAAAACTGTTTTTT. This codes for CASVPGKTRDEKLFF.

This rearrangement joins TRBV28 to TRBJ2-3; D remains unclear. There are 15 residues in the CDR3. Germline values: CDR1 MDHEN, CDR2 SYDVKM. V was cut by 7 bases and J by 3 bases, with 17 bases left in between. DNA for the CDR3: TGTGCCAGCACCCCAGTGGGGATTTTAACAGATACGCAGTATTTT. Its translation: CASTPVGILTDTQYF.

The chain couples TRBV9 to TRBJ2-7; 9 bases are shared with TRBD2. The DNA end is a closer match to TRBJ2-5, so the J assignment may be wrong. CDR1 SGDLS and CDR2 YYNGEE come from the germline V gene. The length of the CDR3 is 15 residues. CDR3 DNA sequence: TGTGCCAGCAGCGTATTGTCTAGCGGGATAGAGACCCAGTACTTC. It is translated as CASSVLSSGIETQYF.

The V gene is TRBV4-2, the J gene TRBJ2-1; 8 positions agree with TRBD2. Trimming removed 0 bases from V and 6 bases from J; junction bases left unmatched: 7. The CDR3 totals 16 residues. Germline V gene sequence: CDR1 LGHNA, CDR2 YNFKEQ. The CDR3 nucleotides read TGTGCCAGCAGCCAAGATCAAGCGGGAGCCCTCAATGAGCAGTTCTTC. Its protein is CASSQDQAGALNEQFF.

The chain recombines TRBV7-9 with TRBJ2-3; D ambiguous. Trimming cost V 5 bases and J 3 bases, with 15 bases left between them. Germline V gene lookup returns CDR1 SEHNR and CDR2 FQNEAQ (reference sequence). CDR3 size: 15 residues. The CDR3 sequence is CASSPIGIPTDTQYF. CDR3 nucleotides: TGTGCCAGCAGCCCCATTGGGATTCCTACAGATACGCAGTATTTT.

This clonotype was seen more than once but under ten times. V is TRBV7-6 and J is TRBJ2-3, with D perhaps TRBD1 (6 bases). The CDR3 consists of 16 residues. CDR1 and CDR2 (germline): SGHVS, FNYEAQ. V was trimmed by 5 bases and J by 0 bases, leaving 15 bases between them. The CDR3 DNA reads TGTGCCAGCAGCGCAGGGGCGGGTGCTAGCACAGATACGCAGTATTTT. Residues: CASSAGAGASTDTQYF.